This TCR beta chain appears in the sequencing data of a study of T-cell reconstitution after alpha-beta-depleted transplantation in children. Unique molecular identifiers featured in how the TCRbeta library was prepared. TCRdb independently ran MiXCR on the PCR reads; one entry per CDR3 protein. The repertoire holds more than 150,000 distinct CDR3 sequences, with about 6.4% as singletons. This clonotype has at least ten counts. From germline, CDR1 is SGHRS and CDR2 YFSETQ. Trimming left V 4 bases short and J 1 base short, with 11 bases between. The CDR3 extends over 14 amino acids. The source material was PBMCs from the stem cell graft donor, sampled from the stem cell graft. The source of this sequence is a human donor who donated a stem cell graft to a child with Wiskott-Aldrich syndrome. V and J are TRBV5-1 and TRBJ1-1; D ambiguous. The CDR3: CASSGDTGNTEAFF. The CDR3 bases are TGCGCCAGCAGCGGGGATACGGGGAACACTGAAGCTTTCTTT.